The rows below give T cell receptor beta chains drawn from one sample of a study of blood T cell repertoires in COVID-19. The repertoire was sequenced with immunoSEQ multiplex PCR; TCRdb's copy has only in-frame clones and lacks some. This table has 130,000 to 150,000 clones, approximately 80% appearing once. Sequencing was carried out using PBMCs or T cells enriched from blood (not recorded which). The receptors originated from a man aged 45-65 years who had recovered from COVID-19. Each CDR3 is given with its conserved first and last residue. The D gene is left open where the match is weak. Rows may omit the clone size; those that give it use once, few, many or a size class.

>TRBJ2-7|NA|NA|TRBV18
CASSPPGASSYEQYF
TGTGCCAGCTCACCACCAGGGGCATCTTCCTACGAGCAGTACTTC
>TRBJ2-7|NA|TRBD1|TRBV9
CASSGGTGRNLSYEQYF
TGTGCCAGCAGCGGGGGGACAGGCCGCAACCTATCCTACGAGCAGTACTTC
>TRBJ1-6|few|TRBD1|TRBV6-5
CASSNLQGETSPLHF
TGTGCCAGCAGTAACTTACAGGGGGAGACTTCACCCCTCCACTTT
>TRBJ2-4|NA|NA|TRBV15
CATSSRWGVKNIQYF
TGTGCCACCAGCAGCCGTTGGGGGGTCAAAAACATTCAGTACTTC
>TRBJ2-2|NA|NA|TRBV6-2/TRBV6-3
CASSSYTGELFF
TGTGCCAGCAGTTCATACACCGGGGAGCTGTTTTTT
>TRBJ2-5|once|TRBD2|TRBV4-3
CASSRTIEGGETQYF
TGCGCCAGCAGCCGAACTATTGAGGGAGGGGAGACCCAGTACTTC
>TRBJ2-3|NA|NA|TRBV5-1
CASSEYREDTQYF
TGCGCCAGCAGCGAATACAGGGAAGATACGCAGTATTTT
>TRBJ1-1|few|NA|TRBV14
CASSQLSGPGAFF
TGTGCCAGCAGCCAATTGAGCGGGCCTGGGGCTTTCTTT
>TRBJ2-1|NA|TRBD2|TRBV10-3
CAIRKKPGLDWGNEQFF
TGTGCCATCAGGAAGAAACCGGGACTAGATTGGGGCAATGAGCAGTTCTTC
>TRBJ2-2|NA|NA|TRBV12-5
CASGLVMGAGDAGELFF
TGTGCTAGTGGTTTGGTAATGGGGGCGGGGGACGCCGGGGAGCTGTTTTTT
>TRBJ2-5|NA|TRBD2|TRBV9
CASSGRLAGQETQYF
TGTGCCAGCAGCGGCCGACTAGCGGGGCAAGAGACCCAGTACTTC
>TRBJ1-3|NA|TRBD1|TRBV6-6
CASSSTDRGDGNTIYF
TGTGCCAGCAGTTCCACCGACAGGGGTGACGGAAACACCATATATTTT
>TRBJ2-1|NA|NA|TRBV10-3
CAISDSGLFNEQFF
TGTGCCATCAGTGACTCAGGTCTATTCAATGAGCAGTTCTTC
>TRBJ2-3|NA|TRBD2|TRBV19
CASSQRGRTDTQYF
TGTGCCAGTAGTCAGCGGGGGCGCACAGATACGCAGTATTTT
>TRBJ1-2|NA|TRBD1|TRBV7-9
CASREQGAGGYTF
TGTGCCAGCAGGGAACAGGGGGCGGGTGGCTACACCTTC
>TRBJ1-1|NA|NA|TRBV12-5
CASGGGGYMNTEAFF
TGTGCTAGTGGTGGTGGCGGCTACATGAACACTGAAGCTTTCTTT
>TRBJ1-5|NA|TRBD1|TRBV11-2
CASSRYRGSNQPQHF
TGTGCCAGCAGCCGATACAGGGGAAGCAATCAGCCCCAGCATTTT
>TRBJ1-2|NA|NA|TRBV7-2
CASSLVPGHAAYGYTF
TGTGCCAGCAGCTTAGTTCCGGGACATGCCGCCTATGGCTACACCTTC
>TRBJ1-2|NA|NA|TRBV28
CASRDLNYGYTF
TGTGCCAGTCGGGACTTAAACTATGGCTACACCTTC
>TRBJ1-3|NA|NA|TRBV7-9
CASSLGGPSGNTIYF
TGTGCCAGCAGCCTCGGTGGGCCCTCTGGAAACACCATATATTTT
>TRBJ2-7|NA|NA|TRBV4-3
CASSQDLRSYEQYF
TGCGCCAGCAGCCAAGATCTGCGGTCCTACGAGCAGTACTTC
>TRBJ1-2|once|NA|TRBV19
CASSIGLGAYGYTF
TGTGCCAGTAGTATAGGCCTGGGAGCTTATGGCTACACCTTC
>TRBJ2-7|medium-sized|NA|TRBV7-9
CASVSGVTYEQYF
TGTGCCAGTGTGTCGGGGGTCACCTACGAGCAGTACTTC
>TRBJ2-3|NA|TRBD2|TRBV7-6
CASSLISGGQGDTQYF
TGTGCCAGCAGCCTAATCTCGGGGGGGCAGGGAGATACGCAGTATTTT
>TRBJ2-1|NA|NA|TRBV19
CASSIAGYNEQFF
TGTGCCAGTAGTATAGCCGGTTACAATGAGCAGTTCTTC
>TRBJ1-2|NA|NA|TRBV4-1
CASSQDTGFGYTF
TGCGCCAGCAGCCAAGATACGGGGTTTGGCTACACCTTC
>TRBJ2-3|NA|NA|TRBV10-3
CAISPGTGNTDTQYF
TGTGCCATCAGCCCCGGGACTGGGAACACAGATACGCAGTATTTT
>TRBJ2-1|NA|NA|TRBV18
CASSPPAGTYNEQFF
TGTGCCAGCTCACCACCGGCGGGGACTTACAATGAGCAGTTCTTC
>TRBJ2-7|NA|TRBD1|TRBV5-1
CASSPGAGQGSYEQYF
TGCGCCAGCAGCCCCGGAGCCGGACAGGGGTCCTACGAGCAGTACTTC
>TRBJ2-7|NA|TRBD1|TRBV6-5
CASTGTGGRNEQYF
TGTGCCAGCACTGGGACAGGGGGAAGGAACGAGCAGTACTTC
>TRBJ1-6|NA|NA|TRBV9
CASSDAGGLGSPLHF
TGTGCCAGCAGCGATGCGGGGGGGTTGGGTTCACCCCTCCACTTT
>TRBJ2-7|NA|TRBD1|TRBV27
CASRLQGADEQYF
TGTGCCAGCAGACTACAGGGGGCGGACGAGCAGTACTTC
>TRBJ1-6|NA|NA|TRBV30
CAWSVRQASSYNSPLHF
TGTGCCTGGAGTGTACGGCAGGCGAGCTCCTATAATTCACCCCTCCACTTT
>TRBJ2-1|few|NA|TRBV12-3/TRBV12-4
CASSSRGYNEQFF
TGTGCCAGCAGTTCCAGGGGTTACAATGAGCAGTTCTTC
>TRBJ1-6|once|NA|TRBV12-5
CASAPDRDSPLHF
TGTGCTAGTGCCCCGGACAGAGATTCACCCCTCCACTTT
>TRBJ1-5|NA|NA|TRBV19
CASSIGQGNQPQHF
TGTGCCAGTAGTATAGGGCAGGGTAATCAGCCCCAGCATTTT
>TRBJ2-5|NA|NA|TRBV7-2
CASSLAWGGAAETQYF
TGTGCCAGCAGCTTAGCTTGGGGGGGGGCCGCGGAGACCCAGTACTTC
>TRBJ2-2|NA|TRBD2|TRBV7-6
CASRRFSGGINTGELFF
TGTGCCAGCAGACGTTTTAGCGGGGGAATCAACACCGGGGAGCTGTTTTTT
>TRBJ1-2|NA|TRBD1|TRBV5-1
CASSGGQGTLSGYTF
TGCGCCAGCAGCGGGGGACAGGGAACACTTTCCGGCTACACCTTC
>TRBJ1-5|NA|TRBD1|TRBV24-1
CATSDRGQNQPQHF
TGTGCCACCAGTGATCGGGGACAGAATCAGCCCCAGCATTTT
>TRBJ1-6|few|NA|TRBV27
CASSRWSNSPLHF
TGTGCCAGCAGTAGGTGGAGCAATTCACCCCTCCACTTT
>TRBJ2-2|NA|NA|TRBV12-3/TRBV12-4
CATRRGAAGELFF
TGTGCCACACGACGGGGGGCCGCCGGGGAGCTGTTTTTT
>TRBJ2-7|NA|NA|TRBV10-3
CAIRTDFGEQYF
TGTGCCATCCGGACAGACTTTGGGGAGCAGTACTTC
>TRBJ2-5|NA|TRBD2|TRBV6-5
CASYTSAETQYF
TGTGCCAGCTACACTAGCGCGGAGACCCAGTACTTC
>TRBJ2-7|once|TRBD1|TRBV5-1
CASSPQGPATYEQYF
TGCGCCAGCAGCCCACAGGGGCCGGCGACCTACGAGCAGTACTTC
>TRBJ1-1|NA|TRBD1|TRBV5-1
CASSLTGENTEAFF
TGCGCCAGCAGCCTGACAGGGGAGAACACTGAAGCTTTCTTT
>TRBJ2-7|once|NA|TRBV4-2
CASSQDWGGHYEQYF
TGTGCCAGCAGCCAAGATTGGGGGGGCCATTACGAGCAGTACTTC
>TRBJ2-6|NA|NA|TRBV7-9
CASSLYRDIGAGANVLTF
TGTGCCAGCAGCCTCTACAGGGATATTGGGGCTGGGGCCAACGTCCTGACTTTC
>TRBJ1-3|few|NA|TRBV28
CASSPSAGNTIYF
TGTGCCAGCAGTCCGTCGGCTGGAAACACCATATATTTT
>TRBJ1-5|NA|NA|TRBV19
CASSIPGGNQPQHF
TGTGCCAGTAGTATCCCCGGTGGCAATCAGCCCCAGCATTTT
>TRBJ1-1|NA|NA|TRBV5-4
CASSLDGPRVYTEAFF
TGTGCCAGCAGCTTGGACGGTCCCAGGGTGTACACTGAAGCTTTCTTT
>TRBJ1-6|NA|TRBD1|TRBV19
CASSMRGGGGNSPLHF
TGTGCCAGTAGTATGCGAGGGGGCGGTGGTAATTCACCCCTCCACTTT